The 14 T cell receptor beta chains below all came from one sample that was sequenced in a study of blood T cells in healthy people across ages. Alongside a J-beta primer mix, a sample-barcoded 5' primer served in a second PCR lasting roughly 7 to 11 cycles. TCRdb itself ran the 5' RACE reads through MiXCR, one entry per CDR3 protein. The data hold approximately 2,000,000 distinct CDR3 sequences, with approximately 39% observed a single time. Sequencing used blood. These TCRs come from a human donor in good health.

As DNA, the CDR3 is TGTGCCAGCAGCGCGGGACTGATCAATCAGCCCCAGCATTTT. Protein sequence: CASSAGLINQPQHF. The chain has TRBV2 and TRBJ1-5; perhaps TRBD1 as D (5 bases). CDR3 length: 14 residues. The germline V and J ends were trimmed by 6 bases and 3 bases, with 12 bases remaining between them. CDR1 is SNHLY, CDR2 FYNNEI, per germline.

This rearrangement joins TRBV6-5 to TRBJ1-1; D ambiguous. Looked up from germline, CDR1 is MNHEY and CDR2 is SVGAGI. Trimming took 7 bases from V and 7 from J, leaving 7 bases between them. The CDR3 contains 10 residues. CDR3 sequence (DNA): TGTGCCAGCATCGGATTTGAAGCTTTCTTT. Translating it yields CASIGFEAFF.

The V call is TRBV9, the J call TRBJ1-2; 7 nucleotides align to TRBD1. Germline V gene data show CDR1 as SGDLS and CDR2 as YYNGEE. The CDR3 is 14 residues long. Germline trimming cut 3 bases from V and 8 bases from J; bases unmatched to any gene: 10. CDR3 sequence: CASSERQGGRGYTF. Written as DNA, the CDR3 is TGTGCCAGCAGCGAGAGGCAGGGGGGTCGAGGCTACACCTTC.

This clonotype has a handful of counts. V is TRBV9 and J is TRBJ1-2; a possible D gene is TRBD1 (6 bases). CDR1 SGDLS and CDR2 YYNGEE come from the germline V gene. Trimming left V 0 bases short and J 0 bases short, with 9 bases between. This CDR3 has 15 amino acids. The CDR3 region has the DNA TGTGCCAGCAGCGTAGAGGACAGAGCTAACTATGGCTACACCTTC. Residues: CASSVEDRANYGYTF.

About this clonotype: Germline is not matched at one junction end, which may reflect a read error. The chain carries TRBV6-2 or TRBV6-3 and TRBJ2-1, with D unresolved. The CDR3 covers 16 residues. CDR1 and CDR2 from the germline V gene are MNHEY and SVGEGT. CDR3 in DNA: TGTGCCTGCAGTTACTCGAGCCCGGGTTCCTACAATGAGCAGTTCTTC. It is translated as CACSYSSPGSYNEQFF.

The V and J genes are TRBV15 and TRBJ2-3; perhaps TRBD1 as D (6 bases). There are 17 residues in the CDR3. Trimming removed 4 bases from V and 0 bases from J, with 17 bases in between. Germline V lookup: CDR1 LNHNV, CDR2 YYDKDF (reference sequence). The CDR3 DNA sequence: TGTGCCACCAGCACTACTACAGGGAGTACTAGCACAGATACGCAGTATTTT. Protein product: CATSTTTGSTSTDTQYF.

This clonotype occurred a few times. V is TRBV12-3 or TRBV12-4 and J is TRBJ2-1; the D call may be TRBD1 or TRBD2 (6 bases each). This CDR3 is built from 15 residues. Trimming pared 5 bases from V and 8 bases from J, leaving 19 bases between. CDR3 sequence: CASSPGGTRGHEQFF. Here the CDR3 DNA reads TGTGCCAGCAGTCCCGGAGGGACCAGGGGCCATGAGCAGTTCTTC.

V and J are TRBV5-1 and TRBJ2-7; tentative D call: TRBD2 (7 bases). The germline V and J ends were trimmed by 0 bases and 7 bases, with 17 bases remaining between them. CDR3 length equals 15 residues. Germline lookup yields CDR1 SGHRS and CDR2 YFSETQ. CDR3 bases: TGCGCCAGCAGCTTGGGGGGGGGCAATCGGAGGGAGCAGTACTTC. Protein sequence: CASSLGGGNRREQYF.

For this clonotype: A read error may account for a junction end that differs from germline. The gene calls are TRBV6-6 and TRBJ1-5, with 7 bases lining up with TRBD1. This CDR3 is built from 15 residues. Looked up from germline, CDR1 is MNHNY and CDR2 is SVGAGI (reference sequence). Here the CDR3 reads CASSSTGDGNQSQHF. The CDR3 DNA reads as TGTGCCAGCAGTTCCACAGGGGATGGCAATCAGTCCCAGCATTTT.

As DNA, the CDR3 is TGCAGTGCTAGAGATCTCGGCAATTTAATAAATTCACCCCTCCACTTT. It yields the protein CSARDLGNLINSPLHF. The chain is built from TRBV20-1 and TRBJ1-6; D remains unclear. V dropped 0 bases and J dropped 7 bases, with 16 bases sitting between them. CDR1 and CDR2 (germline): DFQATT, SNEGSKA (reference sequence). This CDR3 has 16 amino acids.

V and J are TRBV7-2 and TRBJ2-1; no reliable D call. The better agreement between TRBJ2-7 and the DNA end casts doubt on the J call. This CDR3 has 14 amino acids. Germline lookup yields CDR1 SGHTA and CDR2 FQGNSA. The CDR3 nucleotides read TGTGCCAGCAGCGGCCACGGCAGCTACAATGAGCAGTACTTC. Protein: CASSGHGSYNEQYF.

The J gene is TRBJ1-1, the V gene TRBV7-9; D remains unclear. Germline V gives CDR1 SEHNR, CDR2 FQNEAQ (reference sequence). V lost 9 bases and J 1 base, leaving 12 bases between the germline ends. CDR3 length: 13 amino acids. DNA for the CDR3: TGTGCCAGGGAGCCACTGGGGAACACTGAAGCTTTCTTT. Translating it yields CAREPLGNTEAFF.

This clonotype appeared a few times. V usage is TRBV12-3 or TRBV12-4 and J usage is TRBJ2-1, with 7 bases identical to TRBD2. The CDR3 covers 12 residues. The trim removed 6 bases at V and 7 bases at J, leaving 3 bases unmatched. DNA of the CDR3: TGTGCCAGCAGGTCTAGCGGTAATGAGCAGTTCTTC. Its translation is CASRSSGNEQFF.

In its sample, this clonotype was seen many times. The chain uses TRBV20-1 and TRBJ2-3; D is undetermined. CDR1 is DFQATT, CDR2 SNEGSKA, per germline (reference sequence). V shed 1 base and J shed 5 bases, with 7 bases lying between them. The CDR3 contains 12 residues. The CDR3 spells CSARGGIDTQYF. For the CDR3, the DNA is TGCAGTGCTAGAGGGGGAATAGATACGCAGTATTTT.